The present entry profiles one T cell receptor beta chain with its context. Using immunoSEQ multiplex PCR, the repertoire was profiled, and TCRdb retains in-frame clones only, with some absent. The sample lists 38,000 or so clones; around four fifths were seen once. This sample was included in a study of PD-L1 blockade in urothelial cancer. About the study: As for prior chemotherapy regimens, patients had received 0 to 3. There were a median of roughly 140,000 T cells in blood samples.

J gave up 0 bases and V 7 bases, and 8 bases lay outside the gene matches. Germline V gene sequence: CDR1 MNHEY, CDR2 SMNVEV (reference sequence). The CDR3 loop spans 16 amino acids. The chain is built from TRBV27 and TRBJ2-1; 8 nucleotides line up with TRBD2. The source of this sequence is a man between 60 and 70 years old with urothelial cancer. Material: PBMCs, obtained around atezolizumab (anti-PD-L1) treatment. Here the CDR3 DNA reads TGTGCCAGCACCCTGACTAGCGCAAGCTCCTACAATGAGCAGTTCTTC. This gives the protein CASTLTSASSYNEQFF.